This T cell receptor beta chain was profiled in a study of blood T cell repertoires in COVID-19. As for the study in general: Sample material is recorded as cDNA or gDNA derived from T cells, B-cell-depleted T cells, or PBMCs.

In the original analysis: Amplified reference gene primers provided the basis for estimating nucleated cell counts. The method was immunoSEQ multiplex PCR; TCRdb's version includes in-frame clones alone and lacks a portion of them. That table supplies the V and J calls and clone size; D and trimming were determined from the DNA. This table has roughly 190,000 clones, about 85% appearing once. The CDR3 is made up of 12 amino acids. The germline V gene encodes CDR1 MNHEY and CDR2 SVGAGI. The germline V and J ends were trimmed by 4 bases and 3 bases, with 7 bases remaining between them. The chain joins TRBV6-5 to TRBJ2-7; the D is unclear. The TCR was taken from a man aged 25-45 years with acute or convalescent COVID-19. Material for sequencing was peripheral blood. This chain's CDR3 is CASSFPGYEQYF. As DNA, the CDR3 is TGTGCCAGCAGTTTTCCGGGCTACGAGCAGTACTTC.